This T cell receptor beta chain appears in the sequencing data of a study of blood T cell repertoires in COVID-19. In the study overall: Whether acute or convalescent, the COVID-19 samples came from the United States, Italy and Spain. Sources were T cells, B-cell-depleted T cells, or PBMCs; the material itself was cDNA or gDNA.

Germline V CDR1 and CDR2: SGHRS, YFSETQ. V was cut by 4 bases and J by 3 bases, with 15 bases left in between. The CDR3 is 15 amino acids. The authors' processing: Reference gene primer amplification yielded estimated nucleated cell counts. Libraries were prepared by immunoSEQ multiplex PCR; TCRdb keeps only in-frame clonotypes and omits some of them. V, J and clone size were drawn from that table, and D and trimming were deduced from the DNA. The sample records hundreds of thousands of clones, roughly 85% being singletons. The chain links TRBV5-1 to TRBJ2-3, with D possibly matching TRBD2 (7 bases). This sequence originates from a woman in her twenties or thirties with active or convalescent COVID-19. Input material: peripheral blood. CDR3 DNA: TGCGCCAGCAGCCGGACGGGGGGCTCGACAGATACGCAGTATTTT. It translates to CASSRTGGSTDTQYF.